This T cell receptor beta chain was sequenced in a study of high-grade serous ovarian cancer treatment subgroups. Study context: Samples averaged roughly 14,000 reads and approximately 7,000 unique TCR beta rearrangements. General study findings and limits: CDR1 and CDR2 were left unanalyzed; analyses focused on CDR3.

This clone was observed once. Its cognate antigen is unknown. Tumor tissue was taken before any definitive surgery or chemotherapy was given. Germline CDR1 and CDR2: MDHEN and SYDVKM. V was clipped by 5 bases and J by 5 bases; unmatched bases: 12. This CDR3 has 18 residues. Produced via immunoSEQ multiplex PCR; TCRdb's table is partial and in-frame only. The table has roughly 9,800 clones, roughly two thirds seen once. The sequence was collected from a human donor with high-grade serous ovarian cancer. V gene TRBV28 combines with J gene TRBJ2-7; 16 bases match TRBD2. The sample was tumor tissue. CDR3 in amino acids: CASSITGLAGGPKDEQYF. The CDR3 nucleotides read TGTGCCAGCAGTATTACGGGACTAGCGGGAGGGCCCAAGGACGAGCAGTACTTC. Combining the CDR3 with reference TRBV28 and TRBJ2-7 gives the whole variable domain DVKVTQSSRYLVKRTGEKVFLECVQDMDHENMFWYRQDPGLGLRLIYFSYDVKMKEKGDIPEGYSVSREKKERFSLILESASTNQTSMYLCASSITGLAGGPKDEQYFGPGTRLTVT.